One sample yielded the 30 T cell receptor beta chains listed below, sequenced in a study of T cell repertoires in cytomegalovirus infection. Using its own MiXCR run on the reads, TCRdb lists one record per CDR3 protein. Of hundreds of thousands of distinct CDR3 sequences detected, about 5.9% appear once; the ten largest clones hold about 6%. The sample was PBMCs. The receptor source for this set is a human donor in good health (CMV status not recorded). Some clones in this sample may be carry-over from other donors' samples.

This clonotype was observed a few times. The chain links TRBV19 to TRBJ2-2; D is possibly TRBD1 or TRBD2 (5 bases each). Germline V gene data show CDR1 as LNHDA and CDR2 as SQIVND (reference sequence). Trimming took off 4 bases at V and 6 bases at J, with 15 bases between the two ends. This CDR3 has 15 amino acids. The CDR3 DNA is TGTGCCAGTAGTAGGGGCCACCTGGGGGCCGGGGAGCTGTTTTTT. Translating it yields CASSRGHLGAGELFF. The variable domain in full, completed from reference TRBV19 and TRBJ2-2, reads DGGITQSPKYLFRKEGQNVTLSCEQNLNHDAMYWYRQDPGQGLRLIYYSQIVNDFQKGDIAEGYSVSREKKESFPLTVTSAQKNPTAFYLCASSRGHLGAGELFFGEGSRLTVL.

The J gene is TRBJ2-3, the V gene TRBV29-1; possibly TRBD2 for D (6 bases). V shed 1 base and J shed 0 bases, with 14 bases lying between them. Germline CDR1 is SQVTM and CDR2 is ANQGSEA. The CDR3 consists of 16 residues. CDR3 sequence (DNA): TGCAGCGTTGAAGTGGGCAGGAGGGCTAGCACAGATACGCAGTATTTT. This sequence encodes CSVEVGRRASTDTQYF.

In this sample, this clonotype turned up a few times. The chain recombines TRBV27 with TRBJ2-1, with D possibly matching TRBD1 (5 bases). CDR3 size: 14 residues. V lost 5 bases and J 9 bases, leaving 17 bases between the germline ends. Per germline, CDR1 MNHEY and CDR2 SMNVEV (reference sequence). CDR3 in amino acids: CASSPGSQGSEQFF. The DNA of the CDR3 is TGTGCCAGCAGTCCCGGATCCCAGGGAAGTGAGCAGTTCTTC.

This clonotype was observed many times. The chain carries TRBV6-5 and TRBJ1-1; D is ambiguous. Trimming shortened V by 2 bases and J by 4 bases, and 11 bases separated the two germline ends. There are 14 residues in the CDR3. CDR1 MNHEY and CDR2 SVGAGI come from the germline V gene. CDR3 region: CASSYRGFSTEAFF. In nucleotides, the CDR3 is TGTGCCAGCAGTTACCGGGGTTTTAGCACTGAAGCTTTCTTT.

This clonotype has only a few counts. J is TRBJ1-2 and V is TRBV9; TRBD1 aligns across 7 bases. The CDR3 has 14 residues. V lost 0 bases to trimming and J lost 6 bases; unmatched junction nucleotides: 5. The germline V gene encodes CDR1 SGDLS and CDR2 YYNGEE. The CDR3 loop reads CASSVATGTDGYTF. CDR3 nucleotide sequence: TGTGCCAGCAGCGTAGCTACTGGGACAGATGGCTACACCTTC. The full variable domain, with the rest looked up from reference TRBV9 and TRBJ1-2, is DSGVTQTPKHLITATGQRVTLRCSPRSGDLSVYWYQQSLDQGLQFLIQYYNGEERAKGNILERFSAQQFPDLHSELNLSSLELGDSALYFCASSVATGTDGYTFGSGTRLTVV.

This clonotype was counted at least ten times. The chain uses TRBV28 and TRBJ1-1; 7 bases are shared with TRBD1. The junction had 3 bases not matched to a gene; V was cut back by 8 bases and J by 0 bases. Germline loops: CDR1 MDHEN, CDR2 SYDVKM. The CDR3 has 13 amino acids. This chain's CDR3 is CASGDSMNTEAFF. CDR3 in DNA: TGTGCCAGCGGGGACAGCATGAACACTGAAGCTTTCTTT.

This clonotype was counted at least ten times. The V call is TRBV6-6, the J call TRBJ1-2, with 12 bases matching TRBD1. J gave up 7 bases and V 5 bases, and 11 bases lay outside the gene matches. Germline V gene lookup returns CDR1 MNHNY and CDR2 SVGAGI (reference sequence). The CDR3 covers 16 residues. This chain's CDR3 is CASSLLPGQGAGGYTF. As DNA, the CDR3 is TGTGCCAGCAGTCTTCTTCCGGGACAGGGGGCCGGTGGCTACACCTTC.

This clonotype was seen a single time. This chain connects TRBV20-1 to TRBJ2-7; D is uncertain. Germline V gene lookup returns CDR1 DFQATT and CDR2 SNEGSKA (reference sequence). Trimming took 3 bases from V and 2 from J, leaving 14 bases between them. The CDR3 length is 14 residues. The CDR3 is CSASYTTSAYEQYF. The CDR3 nucleotides are TGCAGTGCTAGTTACACAACGTCGGCCTACGAGCAGTACTTC.

This clonotype occurred many times. The V call is TRBV29-1, the J call TRBJ2-7; D is perhaps TRBD1 or TRBD2 (6 bases each). Per the germline V gene, CDR1 is SQVTM and CDR2 is ANQGSEA. The CDR3 covers 11 residues. V lost 4 bases, J lost 6 bases, and 10 bases lay in between. The CDR3 sequence is CSVVKGGEQYF. In DNA, the CDR3 is TGCAGCGTTGTCAAGGGGGGCGAGCAGTACTTC.

This clonotype was seen ten or more times. The rearrangement links TRBV30 to TRBJ1-4; tentative D call: TRBD1 (5 bases). The V and J ends lost 4 bases and 6 bases respectively, with 12 bases between them. The CDR3 totals 13 residues. The germline CDR1 and CDR2 sequences are GTSNPN and SVGIG (reference sequence). As DNA, the CDR3 is TGTGCCTGGAATCGAGGGGTCCATGAAAAACTGTTTTTT. Its protein is CAWNRGVHEKLFF.

This clonotype was recorded many times. The rearrangement uses TRBV5-6 and TRBJ1-5; no clear D gene. Germline CDR1 and CDR2: SGHDT and YYEEEE. V was trimmed by 4 bases and J by 4 bases, leaving 15 bases between them. This CDR3 contains 15 residues. The CDR3 spells CASSPSDGGNQPQHF. In DNA form, the CDR3 reads TGTGCCAGCAGCCCCTCTGATGGAGGGAATCAGCCCCAGCATTTT.

This clonotype was seen many times. This sequence joins TRBV20-1 and TRBJ1-6; TRBD1 might be the D (6 bases). V was cut by 0 bases and J by 5 bases, with 17 bases left in between. Looked up from germline, CDR1 is DFQATT and CDR2 is SNEGSKA (reference sequence). CDR3 length equals 17 residues. The CDR3 sequence: CSARDLRTVLNNSPLHF. The CDR3 DNA sequence: TGCAGTGCTAGAGATCTTCGGACAGTTCTCAATAATTCACCCCTCCACTTT.

In its sample, this clonotype was seen many times. The chain recombines TRBV6-2 or TRBV6-3 with TRBJ1-1; TRBD1 is a possible D gene (5 bases). The CDR3 runs 13 residues. Trimming cost V 9 bases and J 3 bases, with 14 bases left between them. Germline CDR1 reads MNHEY; CDR2 reads SVGEGT. This CDR3 is CARPEGTHTEAFF. DNA of the CDR3: TGTGCCAGACCGGAGGGGACCCACACTGAAGCTTTCTTT.

This clonotype appeared many times. The chain is built from TRBV20-1 and TRBJ1-6; weak D call: TRBD1 (6 bases). This CDR3 region has 16 residues. The germline CDR1 and CDR2 sequences are DFQATT and SNEGSKA (reference sequence). V lost 1 base and J lost 7, with 17 bases in between. The CDR3 loop reads CSARGQDKLINSPLHF. The CDR3 nucleotides read TGCAGTGCTAGAGGACAGGACAAATTAATAAATTCACCCCTCCACTTT.

The sample holds many counts of this clonotype. V usage is TRBV6-1 and J usage is TRBJ2-7; possibly TRBD2 for D (5 bases). The CDR3 is made up of 15 amino acids. Trimming removed 5 bases from V and 2 bases from J, with 16 bases in between. Germline CDR1 MNHNS, CDR2 SASEGT. CDR3 residues: CASSSQEVSPYEQYF. The CDR3 DNA follows: TGTGCCAGCAGTTCTCAGGAGGTTTCCCCCTACGAGCAGTACTTC.

There are many counts of this clonotype. This rearrangement joins TRBV6-2 or TRBV6-3 to TRBJ2-2, with D possibly matching TRBD1 (6 bases). Trimming removed 6 bases at V and 5 bases at J, with 10 bases between. The CDR3 extends over 13 amino acids. Germline V gives CDR1 MNHEY, CDR2 SVGEGT. Here the CDR3 reads CASRQGQTGELFF. The CDR3 DNA reads as TGTGCCAGCAGGCAAGGACAGACCGGGGAGCTGTTTTTT.

This clonotype came up many times. V gene TRBV2 combines with J gene TRBJ2-2; TRBD2 agrees at 7 bases. Trimming took 1 base from V and 6 from J; bases not matched to a gene: 8. CDR3 size: 16 residues. Per the germline V gene, CDR1 is SNHLY and CDR2 is FYNNEI. This CDR3 is CASSEGGLVFAGELFF. CDR3 DNA sequence: TGTGCCAGCAGTGAAGGAGGACTAGTGTTTGCCGGGGAGCTGTTTTTT.

This clonotype occurred many times. The chain recombines TRBV7-2 with TRBJ2-6; D is unresolved. The length of the CDR3 is 16 residues. CDR1 SGHTA and CDR2 FQGNSA come from the germline V gene. Trimming removed 5 bases at V and 0 bases at J, with 11 bases between. CDR3: CASSPGPPSGANVLTF. For the CDR3, the DNA is TGTGCCAGCAGCCCCGGACCGCCCTCTGGGGCCAACGTCCTGACTTTC.

The CDR3, as DNA: TGTGCCAGCAGTTCCCGGGACAGGGGGTCATGGAGCTCCTATAATTCACCCCTCCACTTT. It is translated as CASSSRDRGSWSSYNSPLHF. The chain recombines TRBV6-5 with TRBJ1-6; 11 nucleotides agree with TRBD1. The CDR3 loop spans 20 amino acids. In germline, CDR1 is MNHEY, CDR2 SVGAGI. V shed 4 bases and J 0 bases; nucleotides not matched to a gene: 11.

There are many counts of this clonotype. The V and J genes are TRBV7-8 and TRBJ2-3; D remains ambiguous. Trimming shortened V by 3 bases and J by 0 bases, and 10 bases separated the two germline ends. The length of the CDR3 is 15 residues. The germline CDR1 and CDR2 sequences are SGHVS and FQNEAQ. This CDR3 is CASSLGVTSTDTQYF. The DNA for the CDR3 is TGTGCCAGCAGCTTGGGCGTGACTAGCACAGATACGCAGTATTTT.

In its sample, this clonotype was seen many times. The rearrangement links TRBV6-5 to TRBJ1-6; no reliable D call. V was cut by 4 bases and J by 9 bases, with 16 bases left in between. The CDR3 is made up of 15 amino acids. Germline loops: CDR1 MNHEY, CDR2 SVGAGI. CDR3 DNA sequence: TGTGCCAGCAGTTCCCCGTTTGGGCCCCTTTCACCCCTCCACTTT. Amino acid sequence: CASSSPFGPLSPLHF.

Worth noting for this clonotype: Being one base from a much bigger clone, this may be a read error. This chain joins TRBV5-1 and TRBJ2-7, with D hard to call. The CDR3 totals 13 residues. Germline V gene sequence: CDR1 SGHRS, CDR2 YFSETQ. Trimming took 2 bases from V and 6 from J, leaving 12 bases between them. The CDR3 bases are TGCGCCAGCAGCTTATGCCCGGAAGGCGAGCAGTACTTC. Translated, it gives CASSLCPEGEQYF.

This clonotype was found many times. V is TRBV7-9 and J is TRBJ2-7; tentative D call: TRBD2 (7 bases). This CDR3 has 15 amino acids. The V and J ends lost 2 bases and 5 bases respectively, with 16 bases between them. From germline, CDR1 is SEHNR and CDR2 FQNEAQ (reference sequence). For the CDR3, the DNA is TGTGCCAGCAGCTTAAGTAGGGGAGGGGGTGACGAGCAGTACTTC. Translation gives CASSLSRGGGDEQYF.

This clonotype was picked up many times. This chain links TRBV7-2 with TRBJ2-3; D unresolved. CDR1 is SGHTA, CDR2 FQGNSA, per germline. Between the trimmed V and J ends, which lost 3 bases and 0 bases, there was a span of 19 bases. The CDR3 has 18 residues. CDR3: CASSFPVTSGRSTDTQYF. In nucleotides, the CDR3 is TGTGCCAGCAGCTTTCCTGTGACTTCCGGGCGGAGCACAGATACGCAGTATTTT.

At least ten counts were recorded for this clonotype. The chain joins TRBV29-1 to TRBJ2-1; D uncertain. V was trimmed by 6 bases and J by 9 bases, leaving 12 bases between them. The CDR3 covers 11 residues. Looked up from germline, CDR1 is SQVTM and CDR2 is ANQGSEA. The DNA for the CDR3 is TGCAGCGTCGGCGCGTGGGGTGAGCAGTTCTTC. It codes for CSVGAWGEQFF.

This clonotype was counted many times. The chain carries TRBV11-3 and TRBJ2-1, with TRBD1 identical over 9 bases. Germline CDR1 SGHNT, CDR2 YENEEA. Unmatched junction bases numbered 10, after V lost 5 bases and J lost 8 bases. The CDR3 is made up of 15 amino acids. CDR3: CASSIGQGQGYEQFF. CDR3 DNA sequence: TGTGCCAGCAGCATAGGCCAGGGACAGGGCTATGAGCAGTTCTTC.

At least ten counts were recorded for this clonotype. The V call is TRBV7-9, the J call TRBJ2-7, with a tentative D call TRBD1 (6 bases). Looked up from germline, CDR1 is SEHNR and CDR2 is FQNEAQ (reference sequence). The CDR3 loop spans 17 amino acids. The germline V and J ends were trimmed by 5 bases and 2 bases, with 22 bases remaining between them. The CDR3 spells CASSPGLAGEKAYEQYF. The CDR3 DNA is TGTGCCAGCAGCCCCGGCTTGGCAGGGGAGAAGGCCTACGAGCAGTACTTC.

This clonotype was observed many times. CDR3 region: CASSYGQASGNTIYF. Here the CDR3 DNA reads TGTGCCAGCAGTTACGGACAGGCGTCTGGAAACACCATATATTTT. The chain couples TRBV6-5 to TRBJ1-3; 7 bases map to TRBD1. V lost 2 bases and J lost 1; bases outside the gene matches: 2. Per germline, CDR1 MNHEY and CDR2 SVGAGI. This CDR3 region has 15 residues.

This sequence joins TRBV20-1 and TRBJ2-7, with TRBD2 identical over 10 bases. This CDR3 region has 16 residues. V was pared by 1 base and J by 2 bases, with 8 bases of the junction left unmatched. Germline V gives CDR1 DFQATT, CDR2 SNEGSKA (reference sequence). The CDR3 reads CSARGLTSGVTYEQYF. The DNA of the CDR3 is TGCAGTGCTAGAGGTCTTACTAGCGGGGTGACCTACGAGCAGTACTTC.

There are many counts of this clonotype. The chain combines TRBV11-2 with TRBJ2-2; 7 nucleotides line up with TRBD2. CDR1 is SGHAT, CDR2 FQNNGV, per germline. The CDR3 is 15 amino acids. V trimming: 0 bases; J trimming: 4 bases; junction bases outside the gene matches: 2. The DNA of the CDR3 is TGTGCCAGCAGCTTAGAGGGAGGGGTCACCGGGGAGCTGTTTTTT. Translation: CASSLEGGVTGELFF.